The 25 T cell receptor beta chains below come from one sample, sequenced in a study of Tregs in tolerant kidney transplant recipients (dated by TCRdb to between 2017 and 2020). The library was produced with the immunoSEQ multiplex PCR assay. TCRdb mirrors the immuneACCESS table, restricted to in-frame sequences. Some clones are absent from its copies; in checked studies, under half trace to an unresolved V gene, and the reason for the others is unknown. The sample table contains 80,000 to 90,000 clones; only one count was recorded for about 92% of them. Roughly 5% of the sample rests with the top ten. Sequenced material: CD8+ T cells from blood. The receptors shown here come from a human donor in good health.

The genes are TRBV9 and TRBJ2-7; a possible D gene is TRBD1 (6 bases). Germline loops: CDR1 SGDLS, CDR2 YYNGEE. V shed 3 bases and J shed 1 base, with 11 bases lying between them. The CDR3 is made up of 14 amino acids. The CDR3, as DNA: TGTGCCAGCAGCGGCCGGGACACATCCTACGAGCAGTACTTC. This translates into CASSGRDTSYEQYF.

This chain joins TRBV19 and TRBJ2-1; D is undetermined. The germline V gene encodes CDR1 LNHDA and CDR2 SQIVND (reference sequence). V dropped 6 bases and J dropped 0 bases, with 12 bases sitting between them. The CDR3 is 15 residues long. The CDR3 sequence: CASSLELNSYNEQFF. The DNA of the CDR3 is TGTGCCAGTAGCCTAGAGCTCAACTCCTACAATGAGCAGTTCTTC.

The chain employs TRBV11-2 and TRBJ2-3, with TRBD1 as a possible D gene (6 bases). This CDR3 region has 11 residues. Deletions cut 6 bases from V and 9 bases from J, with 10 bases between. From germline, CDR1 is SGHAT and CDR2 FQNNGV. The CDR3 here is CASSLRGTQYF. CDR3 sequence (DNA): TGTGCCAGCAGTTTAAGGGGGACGCAGTATTTT. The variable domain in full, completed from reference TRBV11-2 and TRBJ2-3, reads EAGVAQSPRYKIIEKRQSVAFWCNPISGHATLYWYQQILGQGPKLLIQFQNNGVVDDSQLPKDRFSAERLKGVDSTLKIQPAKLEDSAVYLCASSLRGTQYFGPGTRLTVL.

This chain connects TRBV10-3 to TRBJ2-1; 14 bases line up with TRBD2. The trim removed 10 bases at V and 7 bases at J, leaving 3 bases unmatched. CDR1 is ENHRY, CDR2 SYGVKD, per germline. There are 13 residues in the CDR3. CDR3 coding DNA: TGTGCCACAGGACTAGCGGGAGGTAATGAGCAGTTCTTC. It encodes CATGLAGGNEQFF.

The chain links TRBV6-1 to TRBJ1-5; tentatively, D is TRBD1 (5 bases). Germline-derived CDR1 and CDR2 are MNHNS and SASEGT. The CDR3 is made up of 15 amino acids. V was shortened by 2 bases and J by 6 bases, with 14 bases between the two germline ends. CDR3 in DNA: TGTGCCAGCAGTGAAAGGGGTAGGGTCACTCAGCCCCAGCATTTT. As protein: CASSERGRVTQPQHF.

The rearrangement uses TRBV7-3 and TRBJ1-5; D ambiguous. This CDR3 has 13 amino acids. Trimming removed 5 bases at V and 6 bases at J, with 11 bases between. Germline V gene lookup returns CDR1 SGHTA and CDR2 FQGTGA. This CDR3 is CASSPLWGQPQHF. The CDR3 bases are TGTGCCAGCAGCCCCCTTTGGGGTCAGCCCCAGCATTTT.

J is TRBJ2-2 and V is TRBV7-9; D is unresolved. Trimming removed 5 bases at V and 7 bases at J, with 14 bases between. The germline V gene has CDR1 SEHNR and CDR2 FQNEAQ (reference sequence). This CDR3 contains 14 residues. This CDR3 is CASSSLERIGELFF. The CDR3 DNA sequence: TGTGCCAGCAGCAGTTTAGAGCGAATCGGGGAGCTGTTTTTT.

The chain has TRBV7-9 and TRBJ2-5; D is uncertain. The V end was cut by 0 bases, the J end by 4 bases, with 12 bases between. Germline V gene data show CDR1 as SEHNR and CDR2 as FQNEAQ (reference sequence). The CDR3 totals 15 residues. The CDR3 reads CASSLAFGQLETQYF. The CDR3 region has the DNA TGTGCCAGCAGCTTAGCGTTCGGGCAGCTAGAGACCCAGTACTTC.

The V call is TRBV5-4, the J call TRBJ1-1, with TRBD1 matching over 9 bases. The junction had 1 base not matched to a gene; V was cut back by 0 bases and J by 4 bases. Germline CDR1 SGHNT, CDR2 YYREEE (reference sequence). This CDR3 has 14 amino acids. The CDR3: CASSLGQGGTEAFF. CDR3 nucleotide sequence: TGTGCCAGCAGCTTGGGACAGGGGGGCACTGAAGCTTTCTTT.

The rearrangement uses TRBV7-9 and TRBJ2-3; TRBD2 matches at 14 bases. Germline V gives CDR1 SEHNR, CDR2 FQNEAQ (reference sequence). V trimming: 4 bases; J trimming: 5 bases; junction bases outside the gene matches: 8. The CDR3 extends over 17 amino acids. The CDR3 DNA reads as TGTGCCAGCAGCTCAGGACTAGCGGGGGGCCCCGGAGATACGCAGTATTTT. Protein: CASSSGLAGGPGDTQYF.

The CDR3 region has the DNA TGTGCCAGCAGCCCCACGTTGGAGACCGGGGAGCTGTTTTTT. Translating gives CASSPTLETGELFF. The rearrangement uses TRBV6-1 and TRBJ2-2, with D uncertain. V was trimmed by 6 bases and J by 5 bases, leaving 13 bases between them. Germline V CDR1 and CDR2: MNHNS, SASEGT. The CDR3 has 14 residues.

The CDR3 DNA reads as TGTGCCAGCAGCGTAGGGAGCGGGGGGGCATATACGCAGTATTTT. Amino acid sequence: CASSVGSGGAYTQYF. The gene calls are TRBV9 and TRBJ2-3; 10 nucleotides match TRBD2. The CDR3 runs to 15 residues. The V and J ends lost 0 bases and 7 bases, in that order; junction bases with no gene match: 5. Germline CDR1 and CDR2: SGDLS and YYNGEE.

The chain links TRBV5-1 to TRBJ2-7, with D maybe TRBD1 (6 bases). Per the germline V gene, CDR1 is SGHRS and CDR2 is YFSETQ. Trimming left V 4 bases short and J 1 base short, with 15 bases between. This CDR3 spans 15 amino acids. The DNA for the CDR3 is TGCGCCAGCAGCATCGGACAGAGACCATCCTACGAGCAGTACTTC. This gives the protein CASSIGQRPSYEQYF.

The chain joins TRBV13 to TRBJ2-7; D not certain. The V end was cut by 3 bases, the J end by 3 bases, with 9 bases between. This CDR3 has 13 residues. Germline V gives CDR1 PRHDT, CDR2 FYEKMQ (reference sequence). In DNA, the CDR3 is TGTGCCAGCAGCTTTATGGGAAGCTACGAGCAGTACTTC. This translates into CASSFMGSYEQYF.

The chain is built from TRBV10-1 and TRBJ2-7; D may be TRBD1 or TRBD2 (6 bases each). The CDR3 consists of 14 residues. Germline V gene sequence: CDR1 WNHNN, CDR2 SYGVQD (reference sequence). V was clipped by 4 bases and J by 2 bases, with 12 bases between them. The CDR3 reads CASSGGAQPYEQYF. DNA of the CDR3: TGCGCCAGCAGTGGGGGGGCCCAACCCTACGAGCAGTACTTC.

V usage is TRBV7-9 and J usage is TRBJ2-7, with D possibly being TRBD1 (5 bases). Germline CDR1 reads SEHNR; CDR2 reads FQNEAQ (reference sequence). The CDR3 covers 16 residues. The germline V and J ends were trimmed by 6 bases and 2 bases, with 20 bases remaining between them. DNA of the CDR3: TGTGCCAGCAGTCGACGCGGCAGGGCCCCTGCCTACGAGCAGTACTTC. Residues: CASSRRGRAPAYEQYF.

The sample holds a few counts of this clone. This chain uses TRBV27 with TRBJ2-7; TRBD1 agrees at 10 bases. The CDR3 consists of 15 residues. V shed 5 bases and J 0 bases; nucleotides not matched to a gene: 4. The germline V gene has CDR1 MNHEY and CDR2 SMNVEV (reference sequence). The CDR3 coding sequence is TGTGCCAGCAGTCCGAGGACAGGGGGCTCCTACGAGCAGTACTTC. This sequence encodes CASSPRTGGSYEQYF.

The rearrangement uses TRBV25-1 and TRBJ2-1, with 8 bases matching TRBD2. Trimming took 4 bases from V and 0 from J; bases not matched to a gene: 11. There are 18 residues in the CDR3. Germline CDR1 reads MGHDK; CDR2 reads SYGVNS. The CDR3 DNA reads TGTGCCAGCAGTGGGGTTAGCGGGGAGGATAACTCCTACAATGAGCAGTTCTTC. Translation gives CASSGVSGEDNSYNEQFF. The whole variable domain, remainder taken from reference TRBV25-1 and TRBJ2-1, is EADIYQTPRYLVIGTGKKITLECSQTMGHDKMYWYQQDPGMELHLIHYSYGVNSTEKGDLSSESTVSRIRTEHFPLTLESARPSHTSQYLCASSGVSGEDNSYNEQFFGPGTRLTVL.

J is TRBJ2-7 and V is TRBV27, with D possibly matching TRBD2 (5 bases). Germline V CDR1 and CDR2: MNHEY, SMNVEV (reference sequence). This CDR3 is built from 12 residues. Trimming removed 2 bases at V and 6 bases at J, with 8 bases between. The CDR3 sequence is CASSLRGFEQYF. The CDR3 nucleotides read TGTGCCAGCAGTTTAAGAGGGTTCGAGCAGTACTTC.

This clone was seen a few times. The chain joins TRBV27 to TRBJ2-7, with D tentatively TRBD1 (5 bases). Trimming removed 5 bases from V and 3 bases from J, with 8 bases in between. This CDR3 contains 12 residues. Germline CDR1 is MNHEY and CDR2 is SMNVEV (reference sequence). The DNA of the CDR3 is TGTGCCAGCAGTGGGGCCCGCTACGAGCAGTACTTC. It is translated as CASSGARYEQYF.

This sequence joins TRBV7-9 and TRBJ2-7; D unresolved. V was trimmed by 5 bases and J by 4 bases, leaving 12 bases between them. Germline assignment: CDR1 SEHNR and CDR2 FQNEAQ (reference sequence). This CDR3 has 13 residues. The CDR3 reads CASSLEYPYEQYF. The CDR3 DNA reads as TGTGCCAGCAGCCTAGAATACCCGTACGAGCAGTACTTC. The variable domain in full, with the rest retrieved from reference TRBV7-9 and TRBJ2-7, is DTGVSQNPRHKITKRGQNVTFRCDPISEHNRLYWYRQTLGQGPEFLTYFQNEAQLEKSRLLSDRFSAERPKGSFSTLEIQRTEQGDSAMYLCASSLEYPYEQYFGPGTRLTVT.

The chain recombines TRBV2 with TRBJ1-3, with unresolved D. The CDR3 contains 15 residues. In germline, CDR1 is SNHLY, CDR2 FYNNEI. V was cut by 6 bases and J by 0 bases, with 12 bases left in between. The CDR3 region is CASRPEPSSGNTIYF. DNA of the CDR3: TGTGCCAGCAGACCAGAACCCAGCTCTGGAAACACCATATATTTT.

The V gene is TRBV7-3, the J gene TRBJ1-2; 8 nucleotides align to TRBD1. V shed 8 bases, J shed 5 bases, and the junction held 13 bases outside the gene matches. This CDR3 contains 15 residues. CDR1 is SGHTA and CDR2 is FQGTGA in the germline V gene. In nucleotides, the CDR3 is TGTGCCAGCCGACCTCGCTGGACAGGGCGGTATGGCTACACCTTC. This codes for CASRPRWTGRYGYTF.

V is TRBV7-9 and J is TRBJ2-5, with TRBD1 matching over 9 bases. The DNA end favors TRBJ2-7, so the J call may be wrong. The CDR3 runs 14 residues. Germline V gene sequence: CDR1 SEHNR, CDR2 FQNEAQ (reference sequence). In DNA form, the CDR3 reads TGTGCCAGCAGCTCCGGGACAGGGTCCTACGAGCAGTACTTC. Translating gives CASSSGTGSYEQYF.

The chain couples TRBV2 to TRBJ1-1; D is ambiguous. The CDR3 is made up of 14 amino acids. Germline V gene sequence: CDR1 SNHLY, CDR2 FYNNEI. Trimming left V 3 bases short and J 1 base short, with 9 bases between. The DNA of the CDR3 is TGTGCCAGCAGTGAGTCCGACTGGAACACTGAAGCTTTCTTT. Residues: CASSESDWNTEAFF.